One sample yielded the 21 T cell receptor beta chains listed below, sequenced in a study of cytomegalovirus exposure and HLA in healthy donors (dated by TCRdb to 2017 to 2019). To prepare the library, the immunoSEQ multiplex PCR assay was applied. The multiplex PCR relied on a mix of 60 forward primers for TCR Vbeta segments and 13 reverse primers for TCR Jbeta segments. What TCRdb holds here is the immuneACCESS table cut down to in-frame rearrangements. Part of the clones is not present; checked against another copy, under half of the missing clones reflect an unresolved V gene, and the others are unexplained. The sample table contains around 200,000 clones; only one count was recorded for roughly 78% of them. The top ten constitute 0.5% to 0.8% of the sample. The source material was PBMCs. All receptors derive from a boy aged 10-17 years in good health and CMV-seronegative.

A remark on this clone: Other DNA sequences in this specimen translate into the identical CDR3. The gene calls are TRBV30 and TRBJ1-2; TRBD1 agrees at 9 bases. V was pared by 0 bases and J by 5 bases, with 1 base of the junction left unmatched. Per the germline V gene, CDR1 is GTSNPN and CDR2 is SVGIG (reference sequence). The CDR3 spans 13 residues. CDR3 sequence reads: CAWSVQGAYGYTF. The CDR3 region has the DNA TGTGCCTGGAGTGTACAGGGGGCATATGGCTACACCTTC. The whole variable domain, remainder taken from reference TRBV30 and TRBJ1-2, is SQTIHQWPATLVQPVGSPLSLECTVEGTSNPNLYWYRQAAGRGLQLLFYSVGIGQISSEVPQNLSASRPQDRQFILSSKKLLLSDSGFYLCAWSVQGAYGYTFGSGTRLTVV.

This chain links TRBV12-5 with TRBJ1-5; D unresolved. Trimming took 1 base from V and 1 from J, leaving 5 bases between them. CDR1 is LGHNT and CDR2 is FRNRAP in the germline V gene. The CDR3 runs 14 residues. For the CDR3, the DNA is TGTGCTAGTGGTTTGGACAGAAGCAATCAGCCCCAGCATTTT. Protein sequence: CASGLDRSNQPQHF.

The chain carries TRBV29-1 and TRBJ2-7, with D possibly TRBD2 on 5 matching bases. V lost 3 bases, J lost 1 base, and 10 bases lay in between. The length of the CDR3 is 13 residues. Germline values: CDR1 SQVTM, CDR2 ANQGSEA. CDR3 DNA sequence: TGCAGCGTTGACCTGCCGGGGTCCTACGAGCAGTACTTC. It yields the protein CSVDLPGSYEQYF.

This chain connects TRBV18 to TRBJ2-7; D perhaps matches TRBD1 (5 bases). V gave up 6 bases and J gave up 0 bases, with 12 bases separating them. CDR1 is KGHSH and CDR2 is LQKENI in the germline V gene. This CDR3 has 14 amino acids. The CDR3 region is CASSQSDSSYEQYF. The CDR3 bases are TGTGCCAGCTCCCAGTCCGACAGCTCCTACGAGCAGTACTTC.

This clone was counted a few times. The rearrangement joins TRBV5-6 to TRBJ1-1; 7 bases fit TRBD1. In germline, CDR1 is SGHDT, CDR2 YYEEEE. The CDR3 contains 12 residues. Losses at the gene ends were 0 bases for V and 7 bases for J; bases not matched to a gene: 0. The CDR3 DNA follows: TGTGCCAGCAGCTTGGGACAGGGTGAAGCTTTCTTT. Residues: CASSLGQGEAFF.

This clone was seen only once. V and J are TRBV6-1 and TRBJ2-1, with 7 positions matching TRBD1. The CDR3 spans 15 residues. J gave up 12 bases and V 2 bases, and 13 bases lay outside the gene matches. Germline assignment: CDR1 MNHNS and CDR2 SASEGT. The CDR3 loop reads CASSEFLGTAMRQFF. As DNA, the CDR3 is TGTGCCAGCAGTGAATTCCTCGGGACAGCAATGAGGCAGTTCTTC.

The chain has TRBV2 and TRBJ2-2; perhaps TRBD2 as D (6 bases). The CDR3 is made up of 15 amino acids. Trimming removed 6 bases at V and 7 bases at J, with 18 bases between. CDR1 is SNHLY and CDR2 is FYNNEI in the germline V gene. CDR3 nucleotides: TGTGCCAGCAGAACCGGGACTGGGACTTTCGGGGAGCTGTTTTTT. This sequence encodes CASRTGTGTFGELFF.

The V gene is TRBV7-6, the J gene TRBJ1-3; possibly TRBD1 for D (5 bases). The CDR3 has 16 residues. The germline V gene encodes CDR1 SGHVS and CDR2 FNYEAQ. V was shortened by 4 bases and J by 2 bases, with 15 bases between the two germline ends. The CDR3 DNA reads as TGTGCCAGCAGCTCCCGGGGGGAGAGAGCTGGAAACACCATATATTTT. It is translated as CASSSRGERAGNTIYF. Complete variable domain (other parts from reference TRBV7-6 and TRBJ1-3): GAGVSQSPRYKVTKRGQDVALRCDPISGHVSLYWYRQALGQGPEFLTYFNYEAQQDKSGLPNDRFSAERPEGSISTLTIQRTEQRDSAMYRCASSSRGERAGNTIYFGEGSWLTVV.

The CDR3 DNA reads TGTGCCAGCAGGGATGGACAGGGCAAGCAGTTCTTC. Translating it yields CASRDGQGKQFF. The rearrangement links TRBV6-1 to TRBJ2-1; 8 nucleotides align to TRBD1. The V and J ends lost 6 bases and 11 bases, in that order; junction bases with no gene match: 6. Germline CDR1 MNHNS, CDR2 SASEGT. This CDR3 is built from 12 residues.

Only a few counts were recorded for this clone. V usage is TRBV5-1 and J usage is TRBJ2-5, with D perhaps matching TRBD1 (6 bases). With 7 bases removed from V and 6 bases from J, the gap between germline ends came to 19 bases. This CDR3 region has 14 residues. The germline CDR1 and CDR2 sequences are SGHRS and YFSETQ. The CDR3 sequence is CASQKPPDSQTQYF. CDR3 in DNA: TGCGCCAGCCAAAAACCCCCGGACAGCCAGACCCAGTACTTC.

This CDR3 reads CASSSYGAGGPLADTQYF. In DNA, the CDR3 is TGTGCCAGCAGCTCCTACGGGGCGGGAGGACCCCTGGCAGATACGCAGTATTTT. The chain joins TRBV7-9 to TRBJ2-3; 8 bases align to TRBD2. Germline V CDR1 and CDR2: SEHNR, FQNEAQ (reference sequence). Trimming cost V 4 bases and J 4 bases; bases outside gene matches: 16. This CDR3 contains 18 residues.

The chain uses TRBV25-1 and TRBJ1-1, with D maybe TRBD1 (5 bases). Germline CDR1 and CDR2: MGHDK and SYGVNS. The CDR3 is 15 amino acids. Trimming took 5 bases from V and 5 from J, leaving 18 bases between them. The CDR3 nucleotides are TGTGCCAGCAGTTTCCAAGGGGCAGCTTGGACTGAAGCTTTCTTT. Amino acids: CASSFQGAAWTEAFF.

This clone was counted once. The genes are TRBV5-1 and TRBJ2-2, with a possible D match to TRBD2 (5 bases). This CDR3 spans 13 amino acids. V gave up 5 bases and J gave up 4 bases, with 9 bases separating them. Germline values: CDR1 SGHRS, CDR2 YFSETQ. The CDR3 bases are TGCGCCAGCAGAAAACGGGGCACCGGGGAGCTGTTTTTT. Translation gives CASRKRGTGELFF.

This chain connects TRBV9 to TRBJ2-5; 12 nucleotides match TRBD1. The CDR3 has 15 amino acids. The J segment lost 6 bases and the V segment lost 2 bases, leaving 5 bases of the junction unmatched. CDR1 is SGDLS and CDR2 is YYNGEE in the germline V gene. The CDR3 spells CASSVGTGGKKTQYF. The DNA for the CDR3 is TGTGCCAGCAGCGTCGGGACAGGGGGCAAAAAGACCCAGTACTTC.

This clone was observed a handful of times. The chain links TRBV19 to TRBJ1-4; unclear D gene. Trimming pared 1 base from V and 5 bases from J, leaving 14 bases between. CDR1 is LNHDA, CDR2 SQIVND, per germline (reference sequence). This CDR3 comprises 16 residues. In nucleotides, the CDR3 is TGTGCCAGTAGTATAGTCGGGATTCGGCTAAATGAAAAACTGTTTTTT. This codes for CASSIVGIRLNEKLFF.

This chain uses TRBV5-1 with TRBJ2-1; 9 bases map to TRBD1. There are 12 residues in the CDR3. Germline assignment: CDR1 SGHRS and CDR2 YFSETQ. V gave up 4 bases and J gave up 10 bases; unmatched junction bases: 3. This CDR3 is CASSLTGGEQFF. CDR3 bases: TGCGCCAGCAGCCTGACAGGGGGGGAGCAGTTCTTC.

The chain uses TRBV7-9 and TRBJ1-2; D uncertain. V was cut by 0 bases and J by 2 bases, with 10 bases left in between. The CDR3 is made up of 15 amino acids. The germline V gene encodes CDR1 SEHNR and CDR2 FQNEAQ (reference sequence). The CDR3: CASSLALGENYGYTF. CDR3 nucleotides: TGTGCCAGCAGCTTAGCGCTTGGGGAGAACTATGGCTACACCTTC.

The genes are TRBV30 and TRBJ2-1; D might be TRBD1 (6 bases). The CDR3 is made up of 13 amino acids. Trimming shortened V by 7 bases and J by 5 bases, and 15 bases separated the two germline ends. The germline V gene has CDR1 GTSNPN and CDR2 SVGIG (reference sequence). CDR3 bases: TGTGCCTTTGACAGGCGGTTCCACAATGAGCAGTTCTTC. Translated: CAFDRRFHNEQFF. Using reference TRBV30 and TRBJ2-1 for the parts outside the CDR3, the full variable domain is SQTIHQWPATLVQPVGSPLSLECTVEGTSNPNLYWYRQAAGRGLQLLFYSVGIGQISSEVPQNLSASRPQDRQFILSSKKLLLSDSGFYLCAFDRRFHNEQFFGPGTRLTVL.

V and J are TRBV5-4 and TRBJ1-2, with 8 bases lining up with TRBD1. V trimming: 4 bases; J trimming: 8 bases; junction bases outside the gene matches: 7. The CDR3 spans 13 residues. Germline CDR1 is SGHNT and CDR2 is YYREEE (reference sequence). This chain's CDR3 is CASSPSGGRGYTF. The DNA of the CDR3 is TGTGCCAGCAGCCCCTCAGGGGGCCGGGGCTACACCTTC.

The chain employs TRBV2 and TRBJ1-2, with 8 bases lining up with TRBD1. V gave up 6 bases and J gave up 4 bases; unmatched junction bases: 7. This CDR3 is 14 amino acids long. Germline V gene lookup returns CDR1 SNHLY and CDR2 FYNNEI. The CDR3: CASRTTGGGYGYTF. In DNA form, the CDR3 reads TGTGCCAGCAGAACTACAGGGGGGGGCTATGGCTACACCTTC.

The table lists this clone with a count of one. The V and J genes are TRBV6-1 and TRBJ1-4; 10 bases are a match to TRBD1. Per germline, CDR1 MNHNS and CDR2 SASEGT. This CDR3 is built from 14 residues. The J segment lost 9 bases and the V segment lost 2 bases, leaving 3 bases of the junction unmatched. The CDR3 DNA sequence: TGTGCCAGCAGTGAACGGGACAGGGGACAAAAACTGTTTTTT. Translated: CASSERDRGQKLFF.